A single T cell receptor (beta chain) is shown here with its context. This entry is derived from a study of blood T cell repertoires in COVID-19. Study as a whole: The samples span acute and convalescent COVID-19 from the United States, Italy and Spain.

Before being deemed recovered, Cohort 3 donors had two negative PCRs, clearance, or symptom resolution. Produced via immunoSEQ multiplex PCR; TCRdb's table is partial and in-frame only. This table has hundreds of thousands of clones, approximately 90% appearing once. The sequenced material came from PBMCs or T cells enriched from blood (not recorded which). The clonotype comes from a man in his late teens or twenties who had recovered from COVID-19.

CDR3 protein: CASSLGQGGYGYTF. The CDR3 coding sequence is TGTGCCAGCAGCTTGGGACAGGGTGGCTATGGCTACACCTTC. The chain employs TRBV7-8 and TRBJ1-2; 9 bases align to TRBD1. The germline gives CDR1 SGHVS, CDR2 FQNEAQ. The CDR3 spans 14 residues. V was pared by 3 bases and J by 4 bases, with 3 bases of the junction left unmatched.